The subject of this entry is one T cell receptor beta chain. Expressed TCRB transcripts were sequenced because the entire RNA isolate underwent reverse transcription. Sequencing used immunoSEQ multiplex PCR; TCRdb keeps in-frame clones, though not all of them. Of about 330,000 clones listed, around 10% are singletons. The sample belongs to a study of beta chain features in type 1 diabetes. The TCR sequence derives from a woman in her twenties or thirties in good health. Input material: naive CD4+ T cells from blood.

The CDR3 region has the DNA TGTGCCAGCAGTGTTCTAGCCTCTCCTCTTAATGAGCAGTTCTTC. Protein product: CASSVLASPLNEQFF. The rearrangement joins TRBV2 to TRBJ2-1, with D maybe TRBD2 (5 bases). This CDR3 region has 15 residues. The germline gives CDR1 SNHLY, CDR2 FYNNEI. Trimming removed 4 bases at V and 7 bases at J, with 17 bases between.